Listed here is a single T cell receptor beta chain. A read error may be the cause here, since a much bigger clone is one base away. The sample is drawn from a study of read filtering for tumor transcriptome and immune sequencing. Study-wide background: Patients were some 16 male and approximately 14 female, mean age 65.9 years, range 47 to 80. R-ISS stage counts were 8 or 9 for I, about 15 for II, 6 or 7 for III.

This library used roughly 430 ng RNA and molecular barcoded adaptors spanning alpha/delta and beta/gamma chains. TCRdb fed the reads into MiXCR, producing one record per CDR3 protein. The sample yields about 38,000 distinct CDR3 sequences, 11% to 15% seen once. The CDR3 is 15 residues long. Germline CDR1 reads SNHLY; CDR2 reads FYNNEI. Every patient had bone marrow sampled while the disease was active. The sequenced sample was a population of CD138-negative cells sorted from bone marrow. The clonotype was recovered from a donor over 35 with multiple myeloma. This chain joins TRBV2 and TRBJ2-2, with TRBD2 matching over 8 bases. Here the CDR3 DNA reads TGTGCCAGCTCAATGGTAGCGGGGAACACCGGGGGGCTGTTTTTT. Protein product: CASSMVAGNTGGLFF.